The clone carrying this T cell receptor (beta chain) occurred many times. V shed 5 bases and J 5 bases; nucleotides not matched to a gene: 4. The CDR3 runs to 13 residues. Time point noted: newly diagnosed GD, antithyroid drugs for less than 3 months. From PBMCs, RNA was extracted and then used to make the TCR library. The record originates from a study of regulatory T cells in long-lasting Graves disease. HTBI primers from iRepertoire and Arm-PCR of CDR3 regions yielded the TCR beta libraries. TCRdb re-called the multiplex PCR reads with MiXCR, one entry per CDR3 protein. The sample includes approximately 350,000 distinct CDR3 sequences, around 16% seen only once; the top ten take 20%. This sample also appeared in a second study, on T cells in Graves' hyperthyroidism and ophthalmopathy.

The TCR originated in a woman aged 18 to 35 with Graves disease. This specimen was peripheral blood mononuclear cells (PBMCs), taken at new diagnosis, from a patient treated with antithyroid drugs. This chain joins TRBV12-3 or TRBV12-4 and TRBJ2-3, with 7 bases that match TRBD2. The CDR3 DNA sequence: TGTGCCAGCAGTCTCGGGACTAAAGATACGCAGTATTTT. This gives the protein CASSLGTKDTQYF.